The 12 T cell receptor beta chains below were found in one sample sequenced in a study of blood T cell repertoires in COVID-19. The protocol was immunoSEQ multiplex PCR, while the TCRdb copy is restricted to in-frame clones and leaves out a portion. The table includes 470,000 or so clones, 70% to 90% detected once. The material sequenced was peripheral blood. Every receptor here comes from a human donor in a cohort sampled during active COVID-19.

The chain uses TRBV7-8 and TRBJ2-2; possible D gene TRBD2, 5 bases. V shed 5 bases and J shed 3 bases, with 16 bases lying between them. This CDR3 comprises 16 residues. Germline V gives CDR1 SGHVS, CDR2 FQNEAQ. CDR3: CASSPRTGSDTGELFF. The CDR3 DNA sequence: TGTGCCAGCAGCCCACGGACGGGGAGCGACACCGGGGAGCTGTTTTTT.

This clone was recorded at least ten times. The chain joins TRBV10-1 to TRBJ1-1, with TRBD1 identical over 7 bases. The CDR3 length is 14 residues. Trimming removed 6 bases from V and 6 bases from J; junction bases left unmatched: 10. Germline CDR1 WNHNN, CDR2 SYGVQD (reference sequence). The CDR3 sequence is CASRPGQSSAEAFF. The CDR3 DNA reads TGCGCCAGCAGGCCGGGACAGTCGAGCGCTGAAGCTTTCTTT.

The V and J genes are TRBV7-3 and TRBJ2-1; 12 bases are a match to TRBD2. CDR3 size: 14 residues. The V and J ends lost 8 bases and 6 bases, in that order; junction bases with no gene match: 5. Germline values: CDR1 SGHTA, CDR2 FQGTGA. CDR3 loop: CASGLAGGSNEQFF. Written as DNA, the CDR3 is TGTGCCAGCGGCCTAGCGGGAGGGTCCAATGAGCAGTTCTTC.

The V and J genes are TRBV28 and TRBJ2-7; the match to TRBD1 covers 9 bases. CDR3 length: 16 residues. V was pared by 2 bases and J by 7 bases, with 12 bases of the junction left unmatched. Germline V gene sequence: CDR1 MDHEN, CDR2 SYDVKM. CDR3 DNA: TGTGCCAGCAGTTTAACCCCGGGACAGGGCGCGAGGGAGCAGTACTTC. As protein: CASSLTPGQGAREQYF. The full variable domain, completed using reference TRBV28 and TRBJ2-7, is DVKVTQSSRYLVKRTGEKVFLECVQDMDHENMFWYRQDPGLGLRLIYFSYDVKMKEKGDIPEGYSVSREKKERFSLILESASTNQTSMYLCASSLTPGQGAREQYFGPGTRLTVT.

This clone came up once. J is TRBJ2-7 and V is TRBV18; 7 bases agree with TRBD2. CDR3 size: 14 residues. The V and J ends lost 3 bases and 5 bases, in that order; junction bases with no gene match: 7. Germline V gives CDR1 KGHSH, CDR2 LQKENI. The CDR3 DNA follows: TGTGCCAGCTCACCCGGCGGGAGTCTGCACGAGCAGTACTTC. It encodes CASSPGGSLHEQYF.

This chain connects TRBV7-8 to TRBJ2-2; TRBD1 matches at 7 bases. V shed 8 bases and J 2 bases; nucleotides not matched to a gene: 8. The germline V gene has CDR1 SGHVS and CDR2 FQNEAQ. The CDR3 is 15 amino acids. CDR3 sequence (DNA): TGTGCCAGCGGGAGAGGGACAGCCAACACCGGGGAGCTGTTTTTT. Protein product: CASGRGTANTGELFF.

This clone was seen only a few times. The chain is built from TRBV13 and TRBJ2-7; perhaps TRBD1 as D (6 bases). Trimming shortened V by 4 bases and J by 4 bases, and 26 bases separated the two germline ends. Germline CDR1 reads PRHDT; CDR2 reads FYEKMQ (reference sequence). The CDR3 covers 18 residues. CDR3 region: CASSSLRGTSEGVYEQYF. DNA for the CDR3: TGTGCCAGCAGCTCGTTGAGGGGGACATCCGAGGGAGTGTACGAGCAGTACTTC.

This chain connects TRBV12-5 to TRBJ1-5; 8 nucleotides align to TRBD1. CDR3 size: 15 residues. With V trimmed by 1 base and J by 8 bases, 7 bases remained unmatched. Germline-derived CDR1 and CDR2 are LGHNT and FRNRAP. CDR3 sequence: CASGLGQGMEKPQHF. In DNA, the CDR3 is TGTGCTAGTGGTTTGGGACAGGGGATGGAAAAGCCCCAGCATTTT.

The gene calls are TRBV4-2 and TRBJ2-7; TRBD2 is a possible D gene (6 bases). The CDR3 length is 15 residues. Trimming shortened V by 5 bases and J by 3 bases, and 17 bases separated the two germline ends. Per germline, CDR1 LGHNA and CDR2 YNFKEQ. The CDR3 DNA reads TGTGCCAGCAGCAAGTGGATCGGGAGTAACTACGAGCAGTACTTC. Protein: CASSKWIGSNYEQYF.

DNA of the CDR3: TGTGCCAGCAGGGCGGACAGTAGGGAAGGCTACACCTTC. Protein sequence: CASRADSREGYTF. The V and J genes are TRBV2 and TRBJ1-2; D is possibly TRBD1 (6 bases). CDR1 and CDR2 (germline): SNHLY, FYNNEI. The CDR3 consists of 13 residues. Trimming cost V 6 bases and J 8 bases, with 16 bases left between them.

The rearrangement links TRBV6-6 to TRBJ1-2, with a weak D call TRBD1 (6 bases). Per the germline V gene, CDR1 is MNHNY and CDR2 is SVGAGI (reference sequence). Trimming pared 8 bases from V and 5 bases from J, leaving 18 bases between. This CDR3 contains 14 residues. The chain's CDR3 is CASQEGGRSYGYTF. The CDR3 nucleotides are TGTGCCAGCCAGGAGGGGGGGCGATCTTATGGCTACACCTTC.

The chain employs TRBV21-1 and TRBJ2-6; the table's D gene call, TRBD1, was not cross checked with the DNA. TRBV21-1 is termed a pseudogene. The CDR3 covers 19 residues. The CDR3 reads CASSFQTGTFRSGANVLTF. The CDR3, as DNA: TGTGCCAGCAGCTTCCAGACAGGAACCTTCCGGTCTGGGGCCAACGTCCTGACTTTC.